This T cell receptor beta chain was identified during a study of T cell responses to AZD1222 COVID-19 vaccine. Profiling relied on immunoSEQ multiplex PCR, and the TCRdb table lists in-frame clones only, not all of them. Here the sample spans over 70,000 clones, roughly 89% being singletons. Second-dose schedules of about 4 or about 12 weeks were combined. V dropped 1 base and J dropped 7; count of bases not matched to a gene: 7. The length of the CDR3 is 17 residues. Per germline, CDR1 LNHDA and CDR2 SQIVND (reference sequence). General study points: Spike-specific TCR depth and breadth grew after two AZD1222 doses.

Comment on this clone: Its matching antigen is unknown.

This clonotype was sampled from an adult who received the AZD1222 COVID-19 vaccine. The sample in question was peripheral blood, obtained 28 days after the second AZD1222 dose. The gene calls are TRBV19 and TRBJ2-4, with TRBD2 identical over 13 bases. CDR3 sequence (DNA): TGTGCCAGTAGTATAGCGAGACTAGCGGGAGGTGGGAACATTCAGTACTTC. Residues: CASSIARLAGGGNIQYF.